One TCR beta chain is described in this entry. The V gene's germline CDR1 is SQVTM and CDR2 ANQGSEA. With 8 bases removed from V and 4 bases from J, the gap between germline ends came to 12 bases. The CDR3 sequence is 13 residues long. This sample stems from a study of T-cell reconstitution after alpha-beta-depleted transplantation in children. Unique molecular identifiers were built into the TCRbeta library. TCRdb analysed the PCR reads with MiXCR anew, one entry per CDR3 protein. The table records almost 500,000 distinct CDR3 sequences, approximately 12% of them present only once. V is TRBV29-1 and J is TRBJ2-6; D uncertain. The receptor comes from a human donor who donated a stem cell graft to a child with combined immunodeficiency. The material was PBMCs from the stem cell graft donor, obtained from the stem cell graft. CDR3 sequence (DNA): TGCAGCACCATGGAGACGGGGGCCAACGTCCTGACTTTC. This encodes CSTMETGANVLTF.